Each of the 30 T cell receptor beta chains below was sequenced from the same sample in a study of blood T cells in healthy people across ages. Combining a sample-barcoded 5' primer with a J-beta primer mix, a second PCR ran for roughly 6 to 12 cycles. Using its own MiXCR run on the 5' RACE reads, TCRdb lists one record per CDR3 protein. The sample consists of roughly 550,000 distinct CDR3 sequences, about 25% of them appearing once. In addition, the sample was reused for a study of T cells of mothers and their children.

The sequenced material came from blood. The receptors originated from a boy aged 5-17 years in good health.

This clonotype was picked up a small number of times. The chain employs TRBV15 and TRBJ1-1; maybe TRBD1 (6 bases). This CDR3 is 15 amino acids long. Trimming shortened V by 0 bases and J by 2 bases, and 10 bases separated the two germline ends. Germline values: CDR1 LNHNV, CDR2 YYDKDF (reference sequence). CDR3 bases: TGTGCCACCAGCAGAGACAGGGGACGAAACACTGAAGCTTTCTTT. Translated: CATSRDRGRNTEAFF. Full variable domain (rest looked up from reference TRBV15 and TRBJ1-1): DAMVIQNPRYQVTQFGKPVTLSCSQTLNHNVMYWYQQKSSQAPKLLFHYYDKDFNNEADTPDNFQSRRPNTSFCFLDIRSPGLGDTAMYLCATSRDRGRNTEAFFGQGTRLTVV.

This rearrangement joins TRBV3-1 to TRBJ2-2; 11 bases map to TRBD2. From germline, CDR1 is LGHDT and CDR2 YNNKEL (reference sequence). This CDR3 comprises 18 residues. With 0 bases clipped from V and 3 bases from J, the junction kept 6 bases outside the gene matches. CDR3: CASSQDLSSGGHTGELFF. CDR3 DNA sequence: TGTGCCAGCAGCCAAGACCTCTCTAGCGGGGGGCACACCGGGGAGCTGTTTTTT.

V gene TRBV9 combines with J gene TRBJ2-1; maybe TRBD2 (6 bases). Trimming removed 0 bases from V and 7 bases from J, with 17 bases in between. There are 16 residues in the CDR3. Germline values: CDR1 SGDLS, CDR2 YYNGEE. For the CDR3, the DNA is TGTGCCAGCAGCGTAGACGGTGGGGCCGGGGGAAATGAGCAGTTCTTC. This sequence encodes CASSVDGGAGGNEQFF.

The chain employs TRBV15 and TRBJ2-5; D not certain. With 0 bases removed from V and 2 bases from J, the gap between germline ends came to 10 bases. Germline CDR1 is LNHNV and CDR2 is YYDKDF (reference sequence). This CDR3 spans 15 amino acids. The CDR3 region is CATSRDRLGQETQYF. The CDR3 nucleotides read TGTGCCACCAGCAGAGATCGATTGGGGCAAGAGACCCAGTACTTC. The variable domain in full, with the rest retrieved from reference TRBV15 and TRBJ2-5, is DAMVIQNPRYQVTQFGKPVTLSCSQTLNHNVMYWYQQKSSQAPKLLFHYYDKDFNNEADTPDNFQSRRPNTSFCFLDIRSPGLGDTAMYLCATSRDRLGQETQYFGPGTRLLVL.

This clonotype was observed a few times. A much larger clone sits a single nucleotide away, making a read error possible. The J gene is TRBJ2-3, the V gene TRBV11-2; 7 nucleotides match TRBD2. The CDR3 is made up of 16 amino acids. Trimming took 3 bases from V and 5 from J; bases not matched to a gene: 11. Germline CDR1 and CDR2: SGHAT and FQNNGV. The CDR3 is CASSLIVGGPQDTQYF. CDR3 nucleotide sequence: TGTGCCAGCAGCTTGATAGTGGGAGGGCCCCAAGATACGCAGTATTTT.

This clonotype has only a few counts. The chain is built from TRBV28 and TRBJ1-2, with D possibly TRBD1 on 6 matching bases. This CDR3 spans 13 amino acids. Trimming removed 3 bases at V and 4 bases at J, with 9 bases between. CDR1 is MDHEN and CDR2 is SYDVKM in the germline V gene. CDR3 sequence: CASSFEGGYGYTF. The DNA for the CDR3 is TGTGCCAGCAGTTTTGAGGGGGGCTATGGCTACACCTTC.

This clonotype has a handful of counts. The chain employs TRBV30 and TRBJ2-2; 7 bases align to TRBD2. CDR3 length: 15 amino acids. Germline loops: CDR1 GTSNPN, CDR2 SVGIG (reference sequence). V was pared by 7 bases and J by 1 base, with 9 bases of the junction left unmatched. CDR3 DNA sequence: TGTGCCTACCATGTGCGGGGGAAGAACACCGGGGAGCTGTTTTTT. As protein: CAYHVRGKNTGELFF.

The chain recombines TRBV20-1 with TRBJ1-1; D not certain. Looked up from germline, CDR1 is DFQATT and CDR2 is SNEGSKA (reference sequence). The CDR3 loop spans 14 amino acids. The ends were cut back, 3 bases at V and 3 bases at J, with 14 bases in the middle. The CDR3 nucleotides read TGCAGTGCTAGGGCGCCCCGTCTCCACACTGAAGCTTTCTTT. This sequence encodes CSARAPRLHTEAFF.

V and J are TRBV5-1 and TRBJ1-1; 7 bases are a match to TRBD1. Germline values: CDR1 SGHRS, CDR2 YFSETQ. V lost 0 bases, J lost 4 bases, and 6 bases stayed unmatched. This CDR3 contains 15 residues. The CDR3 nucleotides are TGCGCCAGCAGCTTGGAGACAGGGTATATCACTGAAGCTTTCTTT. The encoded protein is CASSLETGYITEAFF. The full variable domain, its missing parts supplied by reference TRBV5-1 and TRBJ1-1, is KAGVTQTPRYLIKTRGQQVTLSCSPISGHRSVSWYQQTPGQGLQFLFEYFSETQRNKGNFPGRFSGRQFSNSRSEMNVSTLELGDSALYLCASSLETGYITEAFFGQGTRLTVV.

This rearrangement joins TRBV5-1 to TRBJ1-4; tentatively, D is TRBD1 (5 bases). CDR1 and CDR2 (germline): SGHRS, YFSETQ. V lost 2 bases, J lost 7 bases, and 12 bases lay in between. The CDR3 totals 14 residues. The DNA of the CDR3 is TGCGCCAGCAGCTTAGGGGAAATAGGTGAAAAACTGTTTTTT. This sequence encodes CASSLGEIGEKLFF.

The chain employs TRBV20-1 and TRBJ2-1; D remains unclear. Germline V gene lookup returns CDR1 DFQATT and CDR2 SNEGSKA (reference sequence). The CDR3 sequence is 12 residues long. Trimming left V 2 bases short and J 7 bases short, with 9 bases between. CDR3 DNA: TGCAGTGCTAGACCCCTGGCGAATGAGCAGTTCTTC. Protein sequence: CSARPLANEQFF.

The chain has TRBV20-1 and TRBJ2-1, with TRBD2 matching 7 bases. Trimming took 5 bases from V and 0 from J; bases not matched to a gene: 7. Germline CDR1 is DFQATT and CDR2 is SNEGSKA (reference sequence). The CDR3 spans 15 residues. The CDR3 reads CSASAGPSSYNEQFF. The CDR3 DNA is TGCAGTGCTTCAGCGGGGCCTAGCTCCTACAATGAGCAGTTCTTC.

This chain links TRBV20-1 with TRBJ2-5; no clear D. Germline CDR1 and CDR2: DFQATT and SNEGSKA (reference sequence). The CDR3 has 16 amino acids. Trimming stripped 2 bases from V and 3 bases from J, with 19 bases between. In DNA, the CDR3 is TGCAGTGCTAGATCCTATGGGCCCCACCAAAAAGAGACCCAGTACTTC. Protein product: CSARSYGPHQKETQYF.

The rearrangement links TRBV29-1 to TRBJ1-2, with 8 positions matching TRBD1. The CDR3 consists of 13 residues. Germline V gives CDR1 SQVTM, CDR2 ANQGSEA. Losses at the gene ends were 7 bases for V and 0 bases for J; bases not matched to a gene: 4. CDR3 nucleotide sequence: TGCAGCGATTCGGGACAGGCTAACTATGGCTACACCTTC. Its translation is CSDSGQANYGYTF.

The table lists this clonotype with a few counts. V usage is TRBV20-1 and J usage is TRBJ2-7; 8 nucleotides agree with TRBD2. Germline V gene data show CDR1 as DFQATT and CDR2 as SNEGSKA (reference sequence). The CDR3 runs to 15 residues. Unmatched junction bases numbered 11, after V lost 4 bases and J lost 3 bases. CDR3 sequence (DNA): TGCAGTGCTAAACCCTCTAGCGGGCCGCTCTACGAGCAGTACTTC. Amino acid sequence: CSAKPSSGPLYEQYF.

The rearrangement links TRBV7-8 to TRBJ2-3, with D possibly matching TRBD2 (6 bases). The CDR3 sequence is 15 residues long. Germline CDR1 is SGHVS and CDR2 is FQNEAQ. The V end lost 3 bases, the J end lost 4 bases, and 14 bases lay between the germline ends. DNA of the CDR3: TGTGCCAGCAGCTTCCTAGCGTACGTATCAGATACGCAGTATTTT. Protein product: CASSFLAYVSDTQYF.

Only a few counts were recorded for this clonotype. The genes are TRBV7-2 and TRBJ1-1; TRBD1 is a possible D gene (5 bases). The CDR3 runs to 15 residues. Germline V gives CDR1 SGHTA, CDR2 FQGNSA. The V and J ends lost 3 bases and 3 bases respectively, with 14 bases between them. The CDR3 nucleotides read TGTGCCAGCAGCTTCCAGGGAAAGATGTACACTGAAGCTTTCTTT. Protein sequence: CASSFQGKMYTEAFF.

This chain uses TRBV28 with TRBJ1-2; D is possibly TRBD1 (5 bases). Germline V gene lookup returns CDR1 MDHEN and CDR2 SYDVKM. The CDR3 length is 15 residues. V lost 5 bases to trimming and J lost 0 bases, with 13 bases between them. This CDR3 is CASSPDRTSNYGYTF. In nucleotides, the CDR3 is TGTGCCAGCAGTCCAGACCGGACATCTAACTATGGCTACACCTTC.

This rearrangement joins TRBV9 to TRBJ1-6; D may be TRBD1 (6 bases). Germline V gives CDR1 SGDLS, CDR2 YYNGEE. Trimming left V 4 bases short and J 8 bases short, with 13 bases between. The CDR3 has 14 residues. The CDR3: CASSPDGGHSPLHF. The CDR3 region has the DNA TGTGCCAGCAGCCCGGACGGGGGGCATTCACCCCTCCACTTT. Variable domain in full (rest from reference TRBV9 and TRBJ1-6): DSGVTQTPKHLITATGQRVTLRCSPRSGDLSVYWYQQSLDQGLQFLIQYYNGEERAKGNILERFSAQQFPDLHSELNLSSLELGDSALYFCASSPDGGHSPLHFGNGTRLTVT.

The chain couples TRBV27 to TRBJ2-1, with 8 bases that match TRBD1. This CDR3 is 14 amino acids long. The V and J ends lost 5 bases and 7 bases, in that order; junction bases with no gene match: 7. Germline V gene data show CDR1 as MNHEY and CDR2 as SMNVEV (reference sequence). CDR3 loop: CASSPGTGRNEQFF. The CDR3 DNA is TGTGCCAGCAGTCCGGGGACAGGACGGAATGAGCAGTTCTTC.

There are a few counts of this clonotype. The V and J genes are TRBV5-1 and TRBJ2-2, with D perhaps matching TRBD2 (5 bases). This CDR3 contains 15 residues. From germline, CDR1 is SGHRS and CDR2 YFSETQ. V was clipped by 4 bases and J by 5 bases, with 15 bases between them. CDR3 DNA: TGCGCCAGCAGCCCCGGACTGGGAATGACCGGGGAGCTGTTTTTT. Its protein is CASSPGLGMTGELFF.

The chain is built from TRBV4-3 and TRBJ1-4, with D possibly being TRBD1 (5 bases). Trimming removed 0 bases from V and 5 bases from J, with 13 bases in between. Germline lookup yields CDR1 LGHNA and CDR2 YSLEER. This CDR3 contains 16 residues. The CDR3: CASSQDRGRRNEKLFF. CDR3 DNA: TGCGCCAGCAGCCAAGATAGGGGACGGAGAAATGAAAAACTGTTTTTT.

DNA for the CDR3: TGTGCCTGGAGTGCAGGGTCCAATCAGCCCCAGCATTTT. This translates into CAWSAGSNQPQHF. The rearrangement uses TRBV30 and TRBJ1-5, with D perhaps matching TRBD1 (5 bases). The V and J ends lost 1 base and 3 bases respectively, with 7 bases between them. CDR3 length equals 13 residues. CDR1 and CDR2 (germline): GTSNPN, SVGIG (reference sequence).

The chain uses TRBV7-8 and TRBJ2-3; D is unresolved. Germline CDR1 is SGHVS and CDR2 is FQNEAQ. V gave up 2 bases and J gave up 6 bases, with 6 bases separating them. The CDR3 is 12 amino acids. CDR3: CASSLILDTQYF. CDR3 sequence (DNA): TGTGCCAGCAGCTTAATTCTCGATACGCAGTATTTT.

This clonotype was counted a few times. V and J are TRBV7-9 and TRBJ2-5, with 9 bases fitting TRBD1. The J call may be in error: the DNA end matches TRBJ2-7 better. This CDR3 is 13 amino acids long. The germline gives CDR1 SEHNR, CDR2 FQNEAQ (reference sequence). The CDR3 DNA sequence: TGTGCCAGCAGCGAGCCGACAGGGGGCGAGCAGTACTTC. Its translation is CASSEPTGGEQYF.

This clonotype was seen a handful of times. The V gene is TRBV20-1, the J gene TRBJ2-6, with TRBD2 identical over 8 bases. The CDR3 covers 16 residues. J gave up 0 bases and V 5 bases, and 6 bases lay outside the gene matches. CDR1 DFQATT and CDR2 SNEGSKA come from the germline V gene (reference sequence). The CDR3 protein is CSAEDGGASGANVLTF. CDR3 nucleotides: TGCAGTGCTGAGGACGGGGGGGCCTCTGGGGCCAACGTCCTGACTTTC.

There are a few counts of this clonotype. A junction end diverges from the germline sequence, so it may reflect a read error. The chain recombines TRBV6-6 with TRBJ1-4, with no clear D. This CDR3 spans 14 amino acids. CDR1 is MNHNY, CDR2 SVGAGI, per germline (reference sequence). The CDR3: CASSYSRSNEKLFF. CDR3 coding DNA: TGTGCCAGCAGTTACTCGAGAAGTAATGAAAAACTATTTTTT.

The chain is built from TRBV12-3 or TRBV12-4 and TRBJ1-2; a weak D match, TRBD1 (5 bases). The V end was cut by 1 base, the J end by 4 bases, with 13 bases between. This CDR3 is 15 amino acids long. CDR3: CASSLGQGGVYGYTF. The CDR3 DNA follows: TGTGCCAGCAGTTTAGGGCAGGGAGGGGTCTATGGCTACACCTTC.

This clonotype has just a few counts. The chain combines TRBV20-1 with TRBJ2-2; possible D gene TRBD2, 6 bases. This CDR3 comprises 15 residues. In germline, CDR1 is DFQATT, CDR2 SNEGSKA (reference sequence). V was clipped by 0 bases and J by 6 bases, with 14 bases between them. This CDR3 is CSARDRISGAGELFF. In nucleotides, the CDR3 is TGCAGTGCTAGAGATCGGATTAGCGGCGCCGGGGAGCTGTTTTTT.

This clonotype has at least ten counts. This sequence joins TRBV20-1 and TRBJ2-1; TRBD2 matches at 11 bases. With V trimmed by 2 bases and J by 7 bases, 10 bases remained unmatched. Per the germline V gene, CDR1 is DFQATT and CDR2 is SNEGSKA (reference sequence). The CDR3 is made up of 16 amino acids. CDR3 in amino acids: CSARPPTSGRRNEQFF. CDR3 coding DNA: TGCAGTGCTAGACCCCCAACTAGCGGGAGAAGGAATGAGCAGTTCTTC.